This is a list of T cell receptor beta chains from one sample in a study of blood T cell repertoires in COVID-19. Only in-frame clones appear in the TCRdb table, and some are missing; sequencing was by immunoSEQ multiplex PCR. The profile shows 100,000 to 150,000 clones, approximately 85% of them singletons. The sequenced sample consisted of peripheral blood. These receptors were obtained from a woman of 80 years or more with COVID-19, enrolled during active disease. The CDR3 runs from the conserved cysteine through the conserved F or W. Each record gives: clone size, V gene, J gene, D gene, CDR3 protein, CDR3 DNA. The D gene is left open where the match is weak. Size is stated for part of the rows, as once, few or many counts, or as a class when the clone is expanded.

clone_size: -
v_call: TRBV9
j_call: TRBJ1-2
d_call: -
cdr3_aa: CASSVGTLDYGYTF
cdr3_nt: TGTGCCAGCAGCGTCGGGACTCTGGACTATGGCTACACCTTC

clone_size: -
v_call: TRBV18
j_call: TRBJ2-5
d_call: -
cdr3_aa: CASSPFTGQGIETQYF
cdr3_nt: TGTGCCAGCTCACCTTTTACGGGTCAGGGAATCGAGACCCAGTACTTC

clone_size: -
v_call: TRBV6-2/TRBV6-3
j_call: TRBJ2-5
d_call: TRBD2
cdr3_aa: CASSSRLAGGLETQYF
cdr3_nt: TGTGCCAGCAGTTCTCGACTAGCGGGAGGTCTGGAGACCCAGTACTTC

clone_size: -
v_call: TRBV7-9
j_call: TRBJ2-5
d_call: -
cdr3_aa: CASSFKRGTHSGLETQYF
cdr3_nt: TGTGCCAGCAGCTTCAAAAGGGGGACACATTCAGGGTTAGAGACCCAGTACTTC

clone_size: few
v_call: TRBV7-6
j_call: TRBJ2-5
d_call: TRBD2
cdr3_aa: CASSLVGLATETQYF
cdr3_nt: TGTGCCAGCAGCTTAGTAGGACTAGCAACGGAGACCCAGTACTTC

clone_size: -
v_call: TRBV28
j_call: TRBJ1-6
d_call: TRBD1
cdr3_aa: CASSFSGGPDNSPLHF
cdr3_nt: TGTGCCAGCAGTTTTTCAGGGGGCCCGGATAATTCACCCCTCCACTTT

clone_size: -
v_call: TRBV3-1/TRBV3-2
j_call: TRBJ2-3
d_call: -
cdr3_aa: CASSQRSGRSSTDTQYF
cdr3_nt: TGTGCCAGCAGCCAACGGAGCGGTCGGAGTAGCACAGATACGCAGTATTTT

clone_size: -
v_call: TRBV6-5
j_call: TRBJ1-1
d_call: TRBD1
cdr3_aa: CANSGTANTEAFF
cdr3_nt: TGTGCCAATTCCGGGACAGCGAACACTGAAGCTTTCTTT

clone_size: -
v_call: TRBV6-2/TRBV6-3
j_call: TRBJ2-2
d_call: TRBD1
cdr3_aa: CASSYGRDRGRYTGELFF
cdr3_nt: TGTGCCAGCAGTTACGGTAGGGACAGGGGGCGATACACCGGGGAGCTGTTTTTT

clone_size: -
v_call: TRBV27
j_call: TRBJ2-7
d_call: TRBD1
cdr3_aa: CASRATGTGGFYEQYF
cdr3_nt: TGTGCCAGCAGAGCGACCGGGACAGGGGGATTCTACGAGCAGTACTTC

clone_size: -
v_call: TRBV6-5
j_call: TRBJ1-4
d_call: -
cdr3_aa: CASSQQDTSGKLFF
cdr3_nt: TGTGCCAGCAGTCAACAGGACACCTCGGGAAAACTGTTTTTT

clone_size: once
v_call: TRBV7-9
j_call: TRBJ1-6
d_call: -
cdr3_aa: CASSLQGNNSPLHF
cdr3_nt: TGTGCCAGCAGCCTACAGGGCAATAATTCACCCCTCCACTTT

clone_size: -
v_call: TRBV9
j_call: TRBJ2-1
d_call: TRBD2
cdr3_aa: CASSVQGLAGEGGSYNEQFF
cdr3_nt: TGTGCCAGCAGCGTCCAGGGACTAGCGGGAGAGGGGGGCTCCTACAATGAGCAGTTCTTC

clone_size: -
v_call: TRBV19
j_call: TRBJ2-6
d_call: -
cdr3_aa: CASSISRSGANVLTF
cdr3_nt: TGTGCCAGTAGTATATCGCGCTCTGGGGCCAACGTCCTGACTTTC

clone_size: few
v_call: TRBV5-1
j_call: TRBJ1-4
d_call: TRBD1
cdr3_aa: CASSLDRGQEKLFF
cdr3_nt: TGCGCCAGCAGCTTGGACAGGGGACAGGAAAAACTGTTTTTT

clone_size: -
v_call: TRBV5-6
j_call: TRBJ2-7
d_call: TRBD1
cdr3_aa: CASLRQGVYEQYF
cdr3_nt: TGTGCCAGCTTACGACAGGGGGTCTACGAGCAGTACTTC

clone_size: once
v_call: TRBV28
j_call: TRBJ2-7
d_call: TRBD2
cdr3_aa: CASSPGVAGSYEQYF
cdr3_nt: TGTGCCAGCAGTCCCGGGGTAGCGGGCTCCTACGAGCAGTACTTC

clone_size: once
v_call: TRBV11-2
j_call: TRBJ2-1
d_call: -
cdr3_aa: CASSLDSSGKQFF
cdr3_nt: TGTGCCAGCAGCTTAGATTCGTCGGGAAAGCAGTTCTTC

clone_size: -
v_call: TRBV28
j_call: TRBJ1-2
d_call: -
cdr3_aa: CASRYQGEVGYTF
cdr3_nt: TGTGCCAGCAGGTACCAAGGGGAGGTTGGCTACACCTTC

clone_size: -
v_call: TRBV5-6
j_call: TRBJ1-5
d_call: TRBD1
cdr3_aa: CASSLRDRGNQPQHF
cdr3_nt: TGTGCCAGCAGCTTGCGCGACAGGGGAAATCAGCCCCAGCATTTT

clone_size: -
v_call: TRBV2
j_call: TRBJ1-1
d_call: -
cdr3_aa: CASSPRVEAFF
cdr3_nt: TGTGCCAGCAGTCCTAGAGTTGAAGCTTTCTTT

clone_size: -
v_call: TRBV19
j_call: TRBJ1-6
d_call: TRBD1
cdr3_aa: CATHSGTGLSSPLHF
cdr3_nt: TGTGCCACGCATTCCGGGACAGGGCTCTCTTCACCCCTCCACTTT

clone_size: once
v_call: TRBV28
j_call: TRBJ2-2
d_call: -
cdr3_aa: CASSLAGDNTGELFF
cdr3_nt: TGTGCCAGCAGTTTAGCAGGGGACAACACCGGGGAGCTGTTTTTT

clone_size: -
v_call: TRBV19
j_call: TRBJ2-6
d_call: -
cdr3_aa: CASSSRSGANVLTF
cdr3_nt: TGTGCCAGTAGTTCGCGAAGTGGGGCCAACGTCCTGACTTTC

clone_size: -
v_call: TRBV7-9
j_call: TRBJ2-1
d_call: -
cdr3_aa: CASSSLQAHEQFF
cdr3_nt: TGTGCCAGCAGCTCCCTACAGGCCCATGAGCAGTTCTTC

clone_size: -
v_call: TRBV7-9
j_call: TRBJ1-4
d_call: -
cdr3_aa: CASSPTGVTDEKLFF
cdr3_nt: TGTGCCAGCAGCCCAACAGGAGTTACCGATGAAAAACTGTTTTTT

clone_size: -
v_call: TRBV7-8
j_call: TRBJ1-3
d_call: -
cdr3_aa: CASSPLFENTIYF
cdr3_nt: TGTGCCAGCAGCCCGCTATTCGAAAACACCATATATTTT

clone_size: -
v_call: TRBV12-3/TRBV12-4
j_call: TRBJ1-2
d_call: -
cdr3_aa: CASSLAIAGGYTF
cdr3_nt: TGTGCCAGCAGTTTAGCGATCGCCGGTGGCTACACCTTC

clone_size: -
v_call: TRBV19
j_call: TRBJ1-4
d_call: -
cdr3_aa: CASSPRTAPENEKLFF
cdr3_nt: TGTGCCAGTAGTCCCCGGACAGCGCCGGAAAATGAAAAACTGTTTTTT

clone_size: once
v_call: TRBV28
j_call: TRBJ1-2
d_call: TRBD1
cdr3_aa: CARSGQGFGAYGYTF
cdr3_nt: TGTGCCAGAAGTGGACAGGGGTTTGGTGCCTATGGCTACACCTTC

clone_size: -
v_call: TRBV28
j_call: TRBJ2-7
d_call: TRBD2
cdr3_aa: CASSLTSAHEQYF
cdr3_nt: TGTGCCAGCAGTCTGACTAGCGCCCACGAGCAGTACTTC

clone_size: -
v_call: TRBV7-9
j_call: TRBJ2-3
d_call: -
cdr3_aa: CASSRELRDTQYF
cdr3_nt: TGTGCCAGCAGCCGGGAGTTGAGAGATACGCAGTATTTT

clone_size: -
v_call: TRBV25-1
j_call: TRBJ1-2
d_call: TRBD1
cdr3_aa: CASSRGLVDYTF
cdr3_nt: TGTGCCAGCAGTAGGGGGCTAGTCGACTACACCTTC

clone_size: -
v_call: TRBV5-4
j_call: TRBJ1-2
d_call: -
cdr3_aa: CASSLVVATDYGYTF
cdr3_nt: TGTGCCAGCAGCTTGGTAGTGGCAACAGACTATGGCTACACCTTC

clone_size: -
v_call: TRBV6-6
j_call: TRBJ1-4
d_call: -
cdr3_aa: CASSLDSSSPENEKLFF
cdr3_nt: TGTGCCAGCAGTCTCGACAGTAGTTCCCCGGAGAATGAAAAACTGTTTTTT